This T cell receptor beta chain stems from a study of cytomegalovirus exposure and HLA in healthy donors. Overall study results and limits: Follow-up analysis seemed to connect common viral pathogens with several of the most significant clusters identified. Researchers reported in a later analysis that a missense DCLRE1C variant was tied to TCR beta V- and J-gene trimming.

The germline V gene has CDR1 MNHNS and CDR2 SASEGT. The CDR3 runs to 15 residues. Trimming removed 3 bases from V and 5 bases from J; junction bases left unmatched: 5. The PCR used 60 Vbeta and 13 Jbeta primers. The repertoire was sequenced with immunoSEQ multiplex PCR; TCRdb's copy has only in-frame clones and lacks some. The sample has about 190,000 clones; 60% to 80% are singletons. Regarding this clone: Its antigen is unidentified.

The rearrangement links TRBV6-1 to TRBJ2-1; 9 bases line up with TRBD2. Sample: PBMCs. The sequence derives from a woman in her twenties or thirties in good health and CMV-seropositive. The CDR3 coding sequence is TGTGCCAGCAGTGAGACTAGCGGCGCCCACAATGAGCAGTTCTTC. Translated, it gives CASSETSGAHNEQFF.